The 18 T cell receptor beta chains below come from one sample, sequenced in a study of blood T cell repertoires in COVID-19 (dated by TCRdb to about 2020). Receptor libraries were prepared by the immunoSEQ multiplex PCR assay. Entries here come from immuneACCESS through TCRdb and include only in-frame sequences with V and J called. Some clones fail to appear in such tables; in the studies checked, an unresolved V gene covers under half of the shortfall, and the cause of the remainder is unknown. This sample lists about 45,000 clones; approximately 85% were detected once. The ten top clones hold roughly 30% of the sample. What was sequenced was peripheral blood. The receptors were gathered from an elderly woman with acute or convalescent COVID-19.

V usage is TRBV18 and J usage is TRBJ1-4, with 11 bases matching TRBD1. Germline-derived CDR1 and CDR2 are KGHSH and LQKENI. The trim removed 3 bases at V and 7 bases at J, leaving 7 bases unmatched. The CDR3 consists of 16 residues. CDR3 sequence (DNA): TGTGCCAGCTCACCGTTCAGCGGGACAGGGGGTGAAAAACTGTTTTTT. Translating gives CASSPFSGTGGEKLFF.

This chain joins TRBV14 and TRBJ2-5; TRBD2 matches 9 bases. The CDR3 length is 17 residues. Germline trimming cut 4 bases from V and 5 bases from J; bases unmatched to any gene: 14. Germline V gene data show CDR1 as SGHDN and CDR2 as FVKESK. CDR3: CASSPGAIAGVRETQYF. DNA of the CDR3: TGTGCCAGCAGCCCCGGGGCCATAGCGGGAGTGCGGGAGACCCAGTACTTC.

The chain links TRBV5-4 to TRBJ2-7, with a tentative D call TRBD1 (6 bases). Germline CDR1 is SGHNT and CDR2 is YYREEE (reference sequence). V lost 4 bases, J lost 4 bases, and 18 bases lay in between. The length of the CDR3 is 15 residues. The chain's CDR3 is CASSPQGPLTYEQYF. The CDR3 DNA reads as TGTGCCAGCAGCCCACAGGGCCCACTCACTTACGAGCAGTACTTC.

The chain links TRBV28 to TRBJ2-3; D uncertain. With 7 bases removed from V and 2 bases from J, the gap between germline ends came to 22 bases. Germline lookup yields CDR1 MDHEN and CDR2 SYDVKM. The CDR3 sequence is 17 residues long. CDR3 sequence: CASTQSRSQIFTDTQYF. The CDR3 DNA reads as TGTGCCAGCACCCAATCCCGATCACAAATATTCACAGATACGCAGTATTTT.

This chain's CDR3 is CASSLRDGEQYF. The CDR3 DNA reads as TGTGCCAGCAGCTTAAGAGATGGCGAGCAGTACTTC. The rearrangement links TRBV13 to TRBJ2-7; D is ambiguous. V was trimmed by 2 bases and J by 6 bases, leaving 8 bases between them. Looked up from germline, CDR1 is PRHDT and CDR2 is FYEKMQ (reference sequence). The CDR3 consists of 12 residues. Filled out from reference TRBV13 and TRBJ2-7, the complete variable domain reads AAGVIQSPRHLIKEKRETATLKCYPIPRHDTVYWYQQGPGQDPQFLISFYEKMQSDKGSIPDRFSAQQFSDYHSELNMSSLELGDSALYFCASSLRDGEQYFGPGTRLTVT.

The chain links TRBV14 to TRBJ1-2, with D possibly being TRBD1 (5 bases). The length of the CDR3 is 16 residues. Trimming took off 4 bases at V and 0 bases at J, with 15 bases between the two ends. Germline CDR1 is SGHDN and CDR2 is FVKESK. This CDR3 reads CASSLQLPGSNYGYTF. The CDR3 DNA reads TGTGCCAGCAGCCTCCAATTACCAGGGTCTAACTATGGCTACACCTTC.

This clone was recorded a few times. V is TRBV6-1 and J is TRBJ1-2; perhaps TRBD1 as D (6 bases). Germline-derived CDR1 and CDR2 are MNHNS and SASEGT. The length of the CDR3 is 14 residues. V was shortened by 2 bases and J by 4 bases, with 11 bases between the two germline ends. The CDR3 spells CASSERGAGYGYTF. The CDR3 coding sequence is TGTGCCAGCAGTGAACGGGGGGCGGGCTATGGCTACACCTTC.

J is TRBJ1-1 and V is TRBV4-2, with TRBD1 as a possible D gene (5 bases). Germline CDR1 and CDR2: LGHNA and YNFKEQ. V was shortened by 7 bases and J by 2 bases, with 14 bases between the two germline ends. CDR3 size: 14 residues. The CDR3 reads CASKQWGGNTEAFF. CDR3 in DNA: TGTGCCAGCAAACAGTGGGGGGGAAACACTGAAGCTTTCTTT.

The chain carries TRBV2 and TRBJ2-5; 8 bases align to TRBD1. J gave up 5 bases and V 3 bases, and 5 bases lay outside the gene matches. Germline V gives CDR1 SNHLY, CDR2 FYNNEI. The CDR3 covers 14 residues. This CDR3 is CASSDSRGPETQYF. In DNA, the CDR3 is TGTGCCAGCAGTGATTCCAGGGGGCCCGAGACCCAGTACTTC.

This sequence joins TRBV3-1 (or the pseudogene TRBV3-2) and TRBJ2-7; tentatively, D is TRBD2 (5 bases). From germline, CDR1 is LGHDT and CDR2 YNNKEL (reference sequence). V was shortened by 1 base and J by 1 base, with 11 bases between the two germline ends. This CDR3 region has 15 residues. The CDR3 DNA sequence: TGTGCCAGCAGCCAAGGGGCCGGGAAGTCCTACGAGCAGTACTTC. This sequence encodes CASSQGAGKSYEQYF.

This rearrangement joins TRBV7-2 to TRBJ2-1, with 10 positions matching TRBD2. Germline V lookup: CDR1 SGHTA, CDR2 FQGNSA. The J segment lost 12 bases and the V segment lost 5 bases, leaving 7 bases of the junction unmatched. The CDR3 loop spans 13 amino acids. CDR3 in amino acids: CASSLLRLAGQFF. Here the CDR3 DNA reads TGTGCCAGCAGCCTCCTGAGACTAGCGGGGCAGTTCTTC.

CDR3 loop: CASSLSGGIYNEQFF. The CDR3, as DNA: TGTGCCAGCAGCTTATCGGGGGGGATATACAATGAGCAGTTCTTC. The rearrangement joins TRBV7-2 to TRBJ2-1, with 8 bases lining up with TRBD2. The germline V gene has CDR1 SGHTA and CDR2 FQGNSA. The CDR3 is 15 residues long. J gave up 4 bases and V 2 bases, and 4 bases lay outside the gene matches.

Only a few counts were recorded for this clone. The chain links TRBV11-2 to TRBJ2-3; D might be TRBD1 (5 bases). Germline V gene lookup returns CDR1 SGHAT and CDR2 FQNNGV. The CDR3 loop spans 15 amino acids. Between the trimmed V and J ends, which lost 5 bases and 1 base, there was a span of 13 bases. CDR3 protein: CASSAPTVGTDTQYF. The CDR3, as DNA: TGTGCCAGCAGCGCCCCGACAGTGGGCACAGATACGCAGTATTTT.

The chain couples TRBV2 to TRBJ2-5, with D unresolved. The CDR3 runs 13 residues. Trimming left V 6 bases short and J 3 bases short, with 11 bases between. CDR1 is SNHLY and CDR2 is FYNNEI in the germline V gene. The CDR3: CASSWRREETQYF. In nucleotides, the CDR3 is TGTGCCAGCAGCTGGAGACGGGAAGAGACCCAGTACTTC.

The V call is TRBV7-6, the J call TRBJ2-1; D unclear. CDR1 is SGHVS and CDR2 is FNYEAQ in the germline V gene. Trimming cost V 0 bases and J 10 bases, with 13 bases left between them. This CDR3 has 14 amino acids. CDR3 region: CASSLASRSGEQFF. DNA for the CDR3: TGTGCCAGCAGCTTAGCGTCGAGGAGTGGGGAGCAGTTCTTC.

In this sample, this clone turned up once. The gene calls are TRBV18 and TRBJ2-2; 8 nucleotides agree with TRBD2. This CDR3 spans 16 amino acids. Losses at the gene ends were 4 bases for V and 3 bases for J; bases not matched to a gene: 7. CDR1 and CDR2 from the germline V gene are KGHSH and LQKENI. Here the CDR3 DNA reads TGTGCCAGCTCACGGTACGGACTAGCTTACACCGGGGAGCTGTTTTTT. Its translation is CASSRYGLAYTGELFF. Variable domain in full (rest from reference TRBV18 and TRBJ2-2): NAGVMQNPRHLVRRRGQEARLRCSPMKGHSHVYWYRQLPEEGLKFMVYLQKENIIDESGMPKERFSAEFPKEGPSILRIQQVVRGDSAAYFCASSRYGLAYTGELFFGEGSRLTVL.

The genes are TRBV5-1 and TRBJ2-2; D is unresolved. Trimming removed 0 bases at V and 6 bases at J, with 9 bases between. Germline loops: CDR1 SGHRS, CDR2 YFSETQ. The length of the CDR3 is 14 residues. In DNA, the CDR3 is TGCGCCAGCAGCTTGGGACAAAACTCCGGGGAGCTGTTTTTT. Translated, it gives CASSLGQNSGELFF.

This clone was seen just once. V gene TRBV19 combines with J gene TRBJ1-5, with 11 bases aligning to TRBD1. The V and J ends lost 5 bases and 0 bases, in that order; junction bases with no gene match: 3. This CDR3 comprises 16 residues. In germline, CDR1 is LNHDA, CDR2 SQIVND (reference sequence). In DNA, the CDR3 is TGTGCCAGTAGTCGGGACAGGGGGGGTAGCAATCAGCCCCAGCATTTT. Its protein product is CASSRDRGGSNQPQHF.